This T cell receptor (beta chain) originates from a study of blood T cell repertoires in COVID-19. Study details: The study drew acute and convalescent COVID-19 samples from the United States, Italy and Spain. Nucleic acid was either cDNA or gDNA, and it came from T cells, B-cell-depleted T cells, or PBMCs.

Methods used by the authors: Estimation of nucleated cell counts relied on the amplification of reference gene primers. Clones were sequenced by immunoSEQ multiplex PCR, and TCRdb holds only the in-frame ones, with some missing. D and trimming were read from the DNA, whereas the V and J calls and clone size are those reported in that table. The profile shows approximately 99,000 clones, 65% to 85% of them singletons. The CDR3 consists of 15 residues. Germline CDR1 is KGHSH and CDR2 is LQKENI. V dropped 3 bases and J dropped 1; count of bases not matched to a gene: 3. This TCR was recovered from a man aged 65 to 85 with active or convalescent COVID-19. Sample: peripheral blood. The chain carries TRBV18 and TRBJ1-3; 7 bases align to TRBD1. CDR3: CASSPGQYSGNTIYF. The DNA for the CDR3 is TGTGCCAGCTCACCGGGACAGTATTCTGGAAACACCATATATTTT.